This TCR beta chain emerged from a study of CD8+ T cells in alopecia areata. Broader study findings: Tofacitinib significantly brought down scalp clonality and expanded CD8+ clones among top 100.

V was pared by 5 bases and J by 4 bases, with 6 bases between. The CDR3 consists of 11 residues. Germline CDR1 SQVTM, CDR2 ANQGSEA. The treatment here: oral pan-JAK inhibitor, 5-10 mg twice daily. As part of sample collection, lesional scalp punch biopsies and peripheral blood were taken from alopecia areata patients. The count of this clone is one. The antigen is undetermined. Other DNA sequences in the same sample also yield this CDR3. Sequencing templates came from extracted RNA that was reverse transcribed into cDNA. The assay was immunoSEQ multiplex PCR, and TCRdb's table has in-frame clones only and misses some. The data show roughly 280,000 clones, 60% seen once.

The chain recombines TRBV29-1 with TRBJ1-3; D is ambiguous. Sequencing was performed on CD4+ T cells sorted from blood, taken around week 54, from a patient treated with tofacitinib. The receptor was isolated from a human donor with alopecia areata. The CDR3 region has the DNA TGCAGCGTTTCCTCCGGAAACACCATATATTTT. Its translation: CSVSSGNTIYF. The variable domain in full, with the rest retrieved from reference TRBV29-1 and TRBJ1-3, is SAVISQKPSRDICQRGTSLTIQCQVDSQVTMMFWYRQQPGQSLTLIATANQGSEATYESGFVIDKFPISRPNLTFSTLTVSNMSPEDSSIYLCSVSSGNTIYFGEGSWLTVV.